The rows below give T cell receptor beta chains drawn from one sample of a study of OX40 agonist ivuxolimab in advanced cancers. TCRdb keeps only in-frame clones here, not all; method: immunoSEQ multiplex PCR. The sample carries some 15,000 clones, roughly 81% recorded once. The sequenced sample was CD4+ or CD8+ T cells sorted from blood, obtained in a trial of the OX40 agonist ivuxolimab. Source of these receptors: an adult with an advanced solid tumor such as melanoma, head and neck, liver or kidney cancer. Both conserved end residues are trimmed from each CDR3.

j_call v_call cdr3_length cdr3_aa
TRBJ2-7 TRBV28 13 ASSYRGVLSYEQY
TRBJ2-7 TRBV19 11 ATQPGQGYEQY
TRBJ2-3 TRBV6-4 13 ASSDSAGGPETQY
TRBJ2-7 TRBV7-9 13 ASSYGLAGTYEQY
TRBJ2-2 TRBV19 11 ASGTLNTGELF
TRBJ2-2 TRBV4-3 14 ASSQDYRGNTGELF
TRBJ1-4 TRBV2 14 ASSDLSGARNEKLF
TRBJ2-7 TRBV10-1 12 ASSLDLSSYEQY
TRBJ2-1 TRBV2 16 ASSRQGLLAEYYNEQF
TRBJ1-1 TRBV27 12 ASSPPGGVTEAF
TRBJ1-1 TRBV6-6 10 ASREGLIEAF
TRBJ2-5 TRBV18 12 ASSPATLAETQY
TRBJ2-3 TRBV30 9 AGPNPDTQY
TRBJ2-2 TRBV7-9 12 ASSLPGDTGELF
TRBJ2-2 TRBV6-1 13 ASSAWEVAAGELF
TRBJ1-5 TRBV10-3 13 AISEGTPSNQPQH
TRBJ2-2 TRBV12-5 13 ASGLRQGSTGELF
TRBJ2-7 TRBV4-2 14 ASSQEADRAVYEQY
TRBJ2-5 TRBV5-1 14 ASSQGTSGRGKTQY
TRBJ2-7 TRBV12-5 13 ASGPPGGSSYEQY
TRBJ2-7 TRBV5-4 13 ASSNRDGTSYEQY
TRBJ2-7 TRBV6-6 8 ASRIYEQY
TRBJ2-7 TRBV27 13 ASSLRLAGDYEQY
TRBJ1-6 TRBV6-1 12 ATLWGAKDSPLH
TRBJ2-3 TRBV5-6 12 ASSLERVADTQY
TRBJ2-7 TRBV5-6 12 ASSWRGLSDEQY
TRBJ2-1 TRBV27 11 ASTSGSFREQF
TRBJ2-3 TRBV6-5 12 ASSLTPTTDTQY
TRBJ1-5 TRBV7-2 14 ASSLAGLVSNQPQH
TRBJ1-1 TRBV29-1 12 SVARGTGGTEAF
TRBJ2-7 TRBV30 10 AWSGDSYEQY
TRBJ1-2 TRBV5-4 12 ASSSDGYFYGYT
TRBJ2-5 TRBV5-1 14 ASSLEPQTPPGAQY
TRBJ1-2 TRBV13 11 ASSLDLQSGYT
TRBJ1-4 TRBV28 9 ASSLDGKLF
TRBJ2-7 TRBV28 11 ASSLSEDYEQY
TRBJ2-7 TRBV7-9 13 ASSLVGGLGYEQY
TRBJ1-4 TRBV6-5 11 ASSYSTGGKLF
TRBJ2-6 TRBV5-1 11 ASTGAGANVLT
TRBJ2-7 TRBV28 10 ASSFQEYEQY
TRBJ2-7 TRBV5-6 12 ASSPGQGPYEQY
TRBJ1-4 TRBV5-5 11 ASSLAAGEVLF
TRBJ2-1 TRBV7-8 11 ASSLGSYNEQF
TRBJ2-3 TRBV11-2 14 ASSLDQLASLYTQY
TRBJ2-2 TRBV6-4 13 ASSVLAEPTGELF
TRBJ1-5 TRBV6-5 12 ASSEGTADQPQH
TRBJ2-7 TRBV27 12 ASRQGQGAYEQY
TRBJ2-5 TRBV18 15 ASSPPGTGLGKETQY
TRBJ2-3 TRBV5-1 10 ASSLFADTQY
TRBJ1-5 TRBV6-5 10 ASRGGGQPQH
TRBJ2-5 TRBV29-1 13 SVEGRGGVLETQY
TRBJ2-1 TRBV5-1 13 ASSRSGSSHNEQF
TRBJ2-3 TRBV9 14 ASSVDGQAATDTQY
TRBJ2-1 TRBV19 12 ASSWGTGDNEQF
TRBJ2-7 TRBV28 12 ASSQSRDSYEQY